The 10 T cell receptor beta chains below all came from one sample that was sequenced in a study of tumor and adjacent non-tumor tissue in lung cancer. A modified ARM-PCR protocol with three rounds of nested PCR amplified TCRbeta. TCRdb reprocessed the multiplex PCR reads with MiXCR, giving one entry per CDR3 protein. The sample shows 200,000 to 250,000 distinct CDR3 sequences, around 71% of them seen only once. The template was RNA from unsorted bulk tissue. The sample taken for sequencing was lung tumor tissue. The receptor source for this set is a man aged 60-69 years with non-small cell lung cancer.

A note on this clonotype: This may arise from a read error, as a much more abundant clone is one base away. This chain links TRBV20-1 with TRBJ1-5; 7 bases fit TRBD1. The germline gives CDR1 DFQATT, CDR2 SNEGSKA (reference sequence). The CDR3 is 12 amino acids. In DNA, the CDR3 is TGCAGTGCTATACAGGGGAATCAGCCCAAGCATTTT. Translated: CSAIQGNQPKHF.

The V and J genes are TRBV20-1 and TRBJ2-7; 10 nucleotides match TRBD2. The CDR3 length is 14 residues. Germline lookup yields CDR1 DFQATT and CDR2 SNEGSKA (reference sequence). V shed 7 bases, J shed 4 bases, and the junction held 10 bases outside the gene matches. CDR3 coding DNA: TGCAGTGTCAGGATTAGCGGGAGGACTTACGAGCAGTACTTC. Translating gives CSVRISGRTYEQYF.

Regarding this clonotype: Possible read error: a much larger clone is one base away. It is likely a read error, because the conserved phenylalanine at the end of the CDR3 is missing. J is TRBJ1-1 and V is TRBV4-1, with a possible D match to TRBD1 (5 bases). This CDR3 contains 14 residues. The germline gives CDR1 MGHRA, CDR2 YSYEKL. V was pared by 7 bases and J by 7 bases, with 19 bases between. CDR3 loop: CASIGGPGGNEAFY. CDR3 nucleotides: TGCGCCAGCATAGGAGGGCCCGGGGGGAATGAAGCTTTCTAT.

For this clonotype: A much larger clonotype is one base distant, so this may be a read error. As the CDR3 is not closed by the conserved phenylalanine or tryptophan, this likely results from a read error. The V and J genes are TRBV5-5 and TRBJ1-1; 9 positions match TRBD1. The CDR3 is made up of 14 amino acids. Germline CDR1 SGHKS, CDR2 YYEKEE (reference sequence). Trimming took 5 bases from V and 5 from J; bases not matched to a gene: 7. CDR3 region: CASRFGQGTTEAFV. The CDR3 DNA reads TGTGCCAGCAGATTCGGACAGGGGACGACTGAAGCTTTCGTT.

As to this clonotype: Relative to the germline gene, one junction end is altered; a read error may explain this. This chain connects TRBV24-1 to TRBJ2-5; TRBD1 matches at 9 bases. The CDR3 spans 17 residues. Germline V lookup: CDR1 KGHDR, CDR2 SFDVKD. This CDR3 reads CATSEDRTGARWWTQYF. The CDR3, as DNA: TGTGCCACGAGTGAGGATAGGACAGGGGCCCGGTGGTGGACCCAGTACTTC.

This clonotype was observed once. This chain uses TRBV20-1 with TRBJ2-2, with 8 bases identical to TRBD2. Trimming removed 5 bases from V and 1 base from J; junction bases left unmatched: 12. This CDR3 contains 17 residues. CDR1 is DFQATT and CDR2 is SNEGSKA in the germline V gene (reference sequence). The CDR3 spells CSASAGTRLMNTGELFF. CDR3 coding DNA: TGCAGTGCTTCAGCCGGGACTAGGCTTATGAACACCGGGGAGCTGTTTTTT.

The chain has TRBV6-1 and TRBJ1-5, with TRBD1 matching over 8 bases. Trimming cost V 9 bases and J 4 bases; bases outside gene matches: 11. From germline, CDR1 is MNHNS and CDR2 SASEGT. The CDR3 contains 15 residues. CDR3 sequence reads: CASSPDRAGNQPQHF. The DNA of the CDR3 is TGTGCCAGTAGTCCGGACAGGGCAGGGAATCAGCCCCAGCATTTT.

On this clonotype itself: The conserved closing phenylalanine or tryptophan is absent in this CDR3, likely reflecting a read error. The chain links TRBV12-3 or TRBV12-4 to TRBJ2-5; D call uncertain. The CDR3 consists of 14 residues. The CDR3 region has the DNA TGCGCCAGCAGTTTAAGACGGAGACAAGAGACCCAGTACCTC. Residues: CASSLRRRQETQYL.

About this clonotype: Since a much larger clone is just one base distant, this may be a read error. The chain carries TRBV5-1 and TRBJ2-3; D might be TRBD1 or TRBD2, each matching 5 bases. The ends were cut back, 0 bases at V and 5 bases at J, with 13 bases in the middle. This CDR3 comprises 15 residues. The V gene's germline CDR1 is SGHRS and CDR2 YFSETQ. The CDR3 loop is CASSLVQEAGDTQYF. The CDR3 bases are TGCGCCAGCAGCTTGGTACAGGAGGCCGGAGATACGCAGTATTTT.

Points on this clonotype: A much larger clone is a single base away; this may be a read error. The chain's CDR3 is CASGTGGGTGAFF. In DNA, the CDR3 is TGTGCCAGCGGGACAGGGGGCGGCACTGGAGCTTTCTTT. The chain carries TRBV5-4 and TRBJ1-1, with TRBD1 identical over 12 bases. Germline CDR1 SGHNT, CDR2 YYREEE (reference sequence). This CDR3 contains 13 residues.